Below are 10 T cell receptor beta chains sequenced from a single sample in a study of blood T cell repertoires in COVID-19. Profiled with immunoSEQ multiplex PCR; TCRdb holds only in-frame clones, not every one. Among roughly 240,000 clones listed, approximately 85% were seen once. Sequenced sample: PBMCs or T cells enriched from blood (not recorded which). The receptors stem from a woman in her 50s with acute COVID-19.

This clone was seen just once. The V and J genes are TRBV6-5 and TRBJ1-5, with unresolved D. Germline V lookup: CDR1 MNHEY, CDR2 SVGAGI. Between the trimmed V and J ends, which lost 7 bases and 9 bases, there was a span of 16 bases. This CDR3 is 13 amino acids long. CDR3 amino acids: CASKEGVSGPQHF. CDR3 in DNA: TGTGCCAGCAAGGAGGGTGTATCGGGGCCCCAGCATTTT.

The gene calls are TRBV19 and TRBJ1-1, with D perhaps matching TRBD1 (6 bases). This CDR3 comprises 15 residues. Trimming removed 2 bases at V and 3 bases at J, with 13 bases between. Germline V lookup: CDR1 LNHDA, CDR2 SQIVND (reference sequence). CDR3: CASSIFRGADTEAFF. In DNA form, the CDR3 reads TGTGCCAGTAGTATATTCAGGGGCGCAGACACTGAAGCTTTCTTT.

This clone appeared a few times. The rearrangement uses TRBV27 and TRBJ2-1, with TRBD1 matching over 11 bases. The V segment lost 3 bases and the J segment 3 bases; nucleotides outside the gene matches: 4. The germline V gene has CDR1 MNHEY and CDR2 SMNVEV (reference sequence). This CDR3 contains 16 residues. CDR3: CASSFTGQGVYNEQFF. In nucleotides, the CDR3 is TGTGCCAGCAGTTTCACGGGACAGGGGGTCTACAATGAGCAGTTCTTC.

J is TRBJ1-5 and V is TRBV6-5; maybe TRBD1 (5 bases). The CDR3 consists of 16 residues. With 0 bases removed from V and 0 bases from J, the gap between germline ends came to 9 bases. Germline CDR1 MNHEY, CDR2 SVGAGI. The CDR3 spells CASSYSGDGSNQPQHF. The CDR3 coding sequence is TGTGCCAGCAGTTACTCAGGGGATGGTAGCAATCAGCCCCAGCATTTT.

This clone appeared a single time. The V call is TRBV19, the J call TRBJ2-7; D is unclear. CDR1 and CDR2 (germline): LNHDA, SQIVND (reference sequence). This CDR3 region has 15 residues. The germline V and J ends were trimmed by 1 base and 3 bases, with 13 bases remaining between them. CDR3 residues: CASSIGPGLHYEQYF. As DNA, the CDR3 is TGTGCCAGTAGTATAGGTCCGGGTCTCCACTACGAGCAGTACTTC.

The chain couples TRBV7-9 to TRBJ1-1, with D hard to call. Germline V gene sequence: CDR1 SEHNR, CDR2 FQNEAQ (reference sequence). The CDR3 has 14 residues. V was cut by 5 bases and J by 7 bases, with 17 bases left in between. CDR3 nucleotide sequence: TGTGCCAGCAGCGTAAGTAATTTTGCGCTTGAAGCTTTCTTT. As protein: CASSVSNFALEAFF.

As concerns this clone: An end of the junction does not agree with germline; a read error may underlie this. Here the CDR3 DNA reads TGTGCCAGCAGACAAGCCAGCACCGGGGAGCTGTTTTTT. It encodes CASRQASTGELFF. This chain uses TRBV4-2 with TRBJ2-2; the D is unclear. Germline-derived CDR1 and CDR2 are LGHNA and YNFKEQ. The CDR3 consists of 13 residues.

The chain's CDR3 is CASSLSGTGGLGYTF. The DNA for the CDR3 is TGTGCCAGCAGTTTAAGTGGGACAGGGGGCTTAGGCTACACCTTC. The chain has TRBV27 and TRBJ1-2; 12 bases are shared with TRBD1. After removal of 2 bases from V and 8 bases from J, the junction contained 6 bases not matched to a gene. CDR1 is MNHEY, CDR2 SMNVEV, per germline (reference sequence). The CDR3 extends over 15 amino acids.

The chain joins TRBV7-9 to TRBJ2-5; D gene uncertain. CDR1 and CDR2 from the germline V gene are SEHNR and FQNEAQ (reference sequence). The CDR3 contains 13 residues. Trimming cost V 5 bases and J 1 base, with 8 bases left between them. The CDR3: CASSPPGQETQYF. In DNA, the CDR3 is TGTGCCAGCAGCCCTCCGGGCCAAGAGACCCAGTACTTC.

V usage is TRBV13 and J usage is TRBJ1-1; weak D call: TRBD1 (6 bases). V lost 6 bases to trimming and J lost 0 bases, with 17 bases between them. Germline V lookup: CDR1 PRHDT, CDR2 FYEKMQ (reference sequence). This CDR3 is 16 amino acids long. As DNA, the CDR3 is TGTGCCAGCAGTGGCAGGGGAGTGTCCCTGAACACTGAAGCTTTCTTT. Its translation is CASSGRGVSLNTEAFF.